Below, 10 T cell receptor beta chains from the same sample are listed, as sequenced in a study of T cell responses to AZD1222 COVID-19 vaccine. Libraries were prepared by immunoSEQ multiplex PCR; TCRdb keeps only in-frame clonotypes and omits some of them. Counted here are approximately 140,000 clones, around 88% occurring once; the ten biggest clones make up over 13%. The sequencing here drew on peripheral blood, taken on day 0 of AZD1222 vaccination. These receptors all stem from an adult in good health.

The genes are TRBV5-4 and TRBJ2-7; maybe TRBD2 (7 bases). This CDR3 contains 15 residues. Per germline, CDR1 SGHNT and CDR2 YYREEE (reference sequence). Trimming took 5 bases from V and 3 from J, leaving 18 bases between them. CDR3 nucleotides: TGTGCCAGCAGGGCTGGCGCAGGGGAGGGCTACGAGCAGTACTTC. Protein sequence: CASRAGAGEGYEQYF.

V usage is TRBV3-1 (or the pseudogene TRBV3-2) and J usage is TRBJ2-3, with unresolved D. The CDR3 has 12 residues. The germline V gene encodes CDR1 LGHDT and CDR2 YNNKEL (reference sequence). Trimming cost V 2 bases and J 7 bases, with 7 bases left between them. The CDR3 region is CASSQFGNTQYF. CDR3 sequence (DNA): TGTGCCAGCAGCCAATTTGGGAATACGCAGTATTTT.

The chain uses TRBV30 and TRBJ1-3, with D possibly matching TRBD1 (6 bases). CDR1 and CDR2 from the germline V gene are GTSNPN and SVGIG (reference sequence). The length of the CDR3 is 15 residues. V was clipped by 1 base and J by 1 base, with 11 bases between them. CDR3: CAWSAKDRSGNTIYF. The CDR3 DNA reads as TGTGCCTGGAGTGCGAAAGACAGGTCTGGAAACACCATATATTTT.

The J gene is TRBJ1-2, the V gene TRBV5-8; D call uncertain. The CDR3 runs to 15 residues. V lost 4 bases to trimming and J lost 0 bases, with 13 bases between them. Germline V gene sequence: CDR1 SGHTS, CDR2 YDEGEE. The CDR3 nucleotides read TGTGCCAGCAGCCCTTACTCCCTCTCTAACTATGGCTACACCTTC. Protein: CASSPYSLSNYGYTF.

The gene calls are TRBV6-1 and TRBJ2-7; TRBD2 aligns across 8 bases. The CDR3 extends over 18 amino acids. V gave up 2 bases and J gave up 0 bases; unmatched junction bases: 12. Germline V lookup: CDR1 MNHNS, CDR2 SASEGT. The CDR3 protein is CASSEQRNSGASSYEQYF. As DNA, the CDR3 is TGTGCCAGCAGTGAACAGAGGAATAGCGGGGCCAGCTCCTACGAGCAGTACTTC.

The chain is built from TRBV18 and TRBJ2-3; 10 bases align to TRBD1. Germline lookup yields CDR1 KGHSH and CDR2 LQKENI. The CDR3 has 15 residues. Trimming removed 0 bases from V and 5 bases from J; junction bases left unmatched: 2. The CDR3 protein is CASSPPGQGRDTQYF. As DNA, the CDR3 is TGTGCCAGCTCACCACCGGGACAGGGGAGAGATACGCAGTATTTT.

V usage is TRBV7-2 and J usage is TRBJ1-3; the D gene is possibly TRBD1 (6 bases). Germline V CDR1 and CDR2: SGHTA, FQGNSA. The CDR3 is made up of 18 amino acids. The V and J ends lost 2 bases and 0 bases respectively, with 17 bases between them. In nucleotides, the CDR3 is TGTGCCAGCAGCTTAAGGAGGGGCAGGGGAGGCTCTGGAAACACCATATATTTT. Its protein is CASSLRRGRGGSGNTIYF.

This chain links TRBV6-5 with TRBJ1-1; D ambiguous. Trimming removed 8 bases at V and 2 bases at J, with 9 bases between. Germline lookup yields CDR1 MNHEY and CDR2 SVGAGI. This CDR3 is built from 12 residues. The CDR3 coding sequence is TGTGCCAGCGCGGGCCCTAACACTGAAGCTTTCTTT. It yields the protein CASAGPNTEAFF.

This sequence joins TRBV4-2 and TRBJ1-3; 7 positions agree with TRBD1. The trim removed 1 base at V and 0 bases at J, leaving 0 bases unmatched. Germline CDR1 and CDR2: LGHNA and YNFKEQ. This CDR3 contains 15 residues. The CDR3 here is CASSQGDSSGNTIYF. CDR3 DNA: TGTGCCAGCAGCCAAGGGGACAGCTCTGGAAACACCATATATTTT.

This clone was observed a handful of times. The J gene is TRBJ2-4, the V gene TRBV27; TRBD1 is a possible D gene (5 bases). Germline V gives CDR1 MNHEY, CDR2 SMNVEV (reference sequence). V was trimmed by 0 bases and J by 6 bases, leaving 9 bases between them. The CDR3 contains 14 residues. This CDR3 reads CASSLSRQGNIQYF. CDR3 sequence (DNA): TGTGCCAGCAGTTTATCGAGGCAGGGAAACATTCAGTACTTC.